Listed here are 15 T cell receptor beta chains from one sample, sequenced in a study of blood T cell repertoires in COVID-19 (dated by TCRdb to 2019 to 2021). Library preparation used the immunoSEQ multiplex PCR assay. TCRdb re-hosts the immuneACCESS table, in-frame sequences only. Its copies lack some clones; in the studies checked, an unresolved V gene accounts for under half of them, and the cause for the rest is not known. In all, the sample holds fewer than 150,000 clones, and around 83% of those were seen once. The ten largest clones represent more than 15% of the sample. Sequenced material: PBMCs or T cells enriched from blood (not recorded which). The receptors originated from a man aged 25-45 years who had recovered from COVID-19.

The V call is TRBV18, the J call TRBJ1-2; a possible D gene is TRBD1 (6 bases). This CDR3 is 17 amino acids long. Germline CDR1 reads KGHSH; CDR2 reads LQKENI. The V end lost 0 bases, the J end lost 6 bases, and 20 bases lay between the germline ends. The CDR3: CASSPPTRQAVGNGYTF. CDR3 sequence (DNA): TGTGCCAGCTCACCACCAACAAGACAGGCGGTGGGAAATGGCTACACCTTC.

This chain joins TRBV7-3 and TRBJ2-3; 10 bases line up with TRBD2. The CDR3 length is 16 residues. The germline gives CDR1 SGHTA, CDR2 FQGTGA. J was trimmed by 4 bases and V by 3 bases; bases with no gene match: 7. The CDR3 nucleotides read TGTGCCAGCAGCTTGCTTAGGCTAGCGGGAGCAGATACGCAGTATTTT. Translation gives CASSLLRLAGADTQYF.

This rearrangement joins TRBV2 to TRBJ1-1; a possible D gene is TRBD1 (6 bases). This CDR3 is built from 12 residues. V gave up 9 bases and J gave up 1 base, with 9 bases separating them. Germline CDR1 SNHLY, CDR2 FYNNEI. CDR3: CARATGNTEAFF. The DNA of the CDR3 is TGTGCCAGGGCGACAGGGAACACTGAAGCTTTCTTT.

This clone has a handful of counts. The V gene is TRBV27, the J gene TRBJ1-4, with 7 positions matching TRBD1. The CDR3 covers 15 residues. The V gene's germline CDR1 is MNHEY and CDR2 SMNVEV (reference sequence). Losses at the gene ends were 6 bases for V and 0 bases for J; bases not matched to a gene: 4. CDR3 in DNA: TGTGCCAGCAGCCGGACAGGCACAACTAATGAAAAACTGTTTTTT. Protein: CASSRTGTTNEKLFF.

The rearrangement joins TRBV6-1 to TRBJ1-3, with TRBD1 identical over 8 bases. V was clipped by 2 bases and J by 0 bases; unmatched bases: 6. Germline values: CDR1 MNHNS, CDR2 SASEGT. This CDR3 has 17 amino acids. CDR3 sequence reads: CASSESTGANSGNTIYF. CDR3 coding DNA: TGTGCCAGCAGTGAATCGACAGGGGCTAACTCTGGAAACACCATATATTTT.

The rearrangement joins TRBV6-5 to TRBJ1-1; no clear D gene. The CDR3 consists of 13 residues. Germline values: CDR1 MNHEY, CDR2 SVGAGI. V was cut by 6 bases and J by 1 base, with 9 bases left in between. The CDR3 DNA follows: TGTGCCAGCAGGGTCGGTTCGAACACTGAAGCTTTCTTT. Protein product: CASRVGSNTEAFF.

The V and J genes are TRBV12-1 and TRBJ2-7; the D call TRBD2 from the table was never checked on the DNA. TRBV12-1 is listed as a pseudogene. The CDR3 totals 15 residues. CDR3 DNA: TGTGCCAGCAGCTTTGGAGCGGGAATGCCCTACGAGCAGTACTTC. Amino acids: CASSFGAGMPYEQYF.

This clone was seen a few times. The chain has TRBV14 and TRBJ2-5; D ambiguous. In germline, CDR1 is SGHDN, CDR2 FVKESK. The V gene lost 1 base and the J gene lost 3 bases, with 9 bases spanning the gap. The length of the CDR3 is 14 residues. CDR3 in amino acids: CASSQVWQKETQYF. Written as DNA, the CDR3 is TGTGCCAGCAGCCAAGTGTGGCAGAAAGAGACCCAGTACTTC. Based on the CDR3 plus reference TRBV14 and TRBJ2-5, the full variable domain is EAGVTQFPSHSVIEKGQTVTLRCDPISGHDNLYWYRRVMGKEIKFLLHFVKESKQDESGMPNNRFLAERTGGTYSTLKVQPAELEDSGVYFCASSQVWQKETQYFGPGTRLLVL.

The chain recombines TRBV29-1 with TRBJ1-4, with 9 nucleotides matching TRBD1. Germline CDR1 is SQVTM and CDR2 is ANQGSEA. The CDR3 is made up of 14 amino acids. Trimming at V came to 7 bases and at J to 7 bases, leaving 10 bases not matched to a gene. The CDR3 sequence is CSGLQGALGEKLFF. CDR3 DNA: TGCAGCGGACTACAGGGGGCGCTGGGTGAAAAACTGTTTTTT.

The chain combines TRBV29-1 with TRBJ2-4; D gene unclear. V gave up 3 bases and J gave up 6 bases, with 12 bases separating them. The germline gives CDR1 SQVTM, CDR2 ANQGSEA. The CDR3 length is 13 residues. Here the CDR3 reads CSVDAGFRNIQYF. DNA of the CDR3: TGCAGCGTTGATGCAGGCTTCAGAAACATTCAGTACTTC.

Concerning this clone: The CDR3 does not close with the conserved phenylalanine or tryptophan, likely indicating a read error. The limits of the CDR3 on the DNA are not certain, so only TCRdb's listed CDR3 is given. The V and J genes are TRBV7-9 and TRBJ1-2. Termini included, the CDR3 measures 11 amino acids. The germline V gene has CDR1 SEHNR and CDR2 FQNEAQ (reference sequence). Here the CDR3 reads CASSPPTRAGL.

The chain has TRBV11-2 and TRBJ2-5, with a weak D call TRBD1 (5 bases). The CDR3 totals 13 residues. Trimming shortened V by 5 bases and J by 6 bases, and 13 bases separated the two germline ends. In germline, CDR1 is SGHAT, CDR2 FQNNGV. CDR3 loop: CASSIARAQTQYF. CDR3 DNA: TGTGCCAGCAGCATTGCCAGGGCCCAGACCCAGTACTTC.

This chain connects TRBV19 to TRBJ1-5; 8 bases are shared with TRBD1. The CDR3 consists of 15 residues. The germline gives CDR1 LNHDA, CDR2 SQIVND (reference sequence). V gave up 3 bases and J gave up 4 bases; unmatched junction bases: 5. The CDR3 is CASSIQGQGNQPQHF. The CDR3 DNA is TGTGCCAGTAGTATCCAAGGACAGGGTAATCAGCCCCAGCATTTT.

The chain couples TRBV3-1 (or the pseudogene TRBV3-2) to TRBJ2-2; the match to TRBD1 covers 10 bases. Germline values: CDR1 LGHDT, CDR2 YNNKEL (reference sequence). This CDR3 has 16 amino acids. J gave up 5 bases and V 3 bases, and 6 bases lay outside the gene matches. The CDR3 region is CASSQGTGALTGELFF. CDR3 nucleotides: TGTGCCAGCAGCCAGGGGACAGGGGCGCTGACCGGGGAGCTGTTTTTT.

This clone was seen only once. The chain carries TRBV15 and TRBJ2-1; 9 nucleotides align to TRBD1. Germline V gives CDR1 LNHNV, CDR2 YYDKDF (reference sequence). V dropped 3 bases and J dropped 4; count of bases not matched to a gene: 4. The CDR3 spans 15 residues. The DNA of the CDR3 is TGTGCCACCAGCAGGGGGGACAGGGAGTACAATGAGCAGTTCTTC. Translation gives CATSRGDREYNEQFF. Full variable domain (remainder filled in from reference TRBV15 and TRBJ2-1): DAMVIQNPRYQVTQFGKPVTLSCSQTLNHNVMYWYQQKSSQAPKLLFHYYDKDFNNEADTPDNFQSRRPNTSFCFLDIRSPGLGDTAMYLCATSRGDREYNEQFFGPGTRLTVL.